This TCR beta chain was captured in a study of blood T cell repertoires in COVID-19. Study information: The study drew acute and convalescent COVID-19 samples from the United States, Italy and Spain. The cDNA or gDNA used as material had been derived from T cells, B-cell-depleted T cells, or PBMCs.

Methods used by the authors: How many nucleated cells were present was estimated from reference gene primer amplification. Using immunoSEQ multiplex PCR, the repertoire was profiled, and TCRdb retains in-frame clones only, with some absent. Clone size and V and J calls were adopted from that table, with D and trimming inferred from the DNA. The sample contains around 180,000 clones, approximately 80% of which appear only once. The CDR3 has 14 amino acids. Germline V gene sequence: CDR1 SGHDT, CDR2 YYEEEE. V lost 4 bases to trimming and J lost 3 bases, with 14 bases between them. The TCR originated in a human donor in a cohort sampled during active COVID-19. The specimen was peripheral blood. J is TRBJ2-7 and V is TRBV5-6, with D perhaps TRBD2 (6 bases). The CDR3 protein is CASSPRGPLYEQYF. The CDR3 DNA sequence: TGTGCCAGCAGCCCGCGGGGACCCCTCTACGAGCAGTACTTC.